This T cell receptor (beta chain) was identified during a study of blood T cells in healthy people across ages. Overall study results and limits: Shifts in expanded clonotypes may have been confounded by donor CMV status, which was unknown.

A sample-barcoded 5' primer and a J-beta primer mix were used in a second PCR of about 7 to 11 cycles. A template-switch adaptor containing 12 random nucleotides labeled each cDNA molecule. TCRdb re-called the 5' RACE reads with MiXCR, one entry per CDR3 protein. Of 800,000 to 900,000 distinct CDR3 sequences listed, 60% to 80% are singletons. CDR1 is SGHKS, CDR2 YYEKEE, per germline (reference sequence). This CDR3 has 15 amino acids. About this clonotype itself: The antigen is not known.

PBMCs were isolated at a quantity of at least 7 million per sample. This sequence joins TRBV5-5 and TRBJ2-1, with 11 positions matching TRBD1. With the DNA end fitting TRBJ2-7 better, the J assignment may be wrong. The TCR was taken from a man aged 25-40 years in good health. Sequenced input: blood. In DNA form, the CDR3 reads TGTGCCAGCAGCTCCGGACAGGGGGCTATCTATGAGCAGTACTTC. Its translation is CASSSGQGAIYEQYF.